One and the same sample provided the 22 T cell receptor beta chains below, sequenced in a study of cytomegalovirus exposure and HLA in healthy donors. 60 Vbeta and 13 Jbeta primers were used in PCR. Only in-frame clones appear in the TCRdb table, and some are missing; sequencing was by immunoSEQ multiplex PCR. The data contain roughly 100,000 clones, approximately 76% of them seen just once; the ten biggest clones take up around 19%. The sequenced material came from PBMCs. Receptor source: a woman aged 55-75 years in good health and CMV-seropositive.

V is TRBV5-6 and J is TRBJ2-3, with 7 bases matching TRBD1. This CDR3 has 14 amino acids. With 3 bases clipped from V and 6 bases from J, the junction kept 7 bases outside the gene matches. Germline-derived CDR1 and CDR2 are SGHDT and YYEEEE. CDR3 in DNA: TGTGCCAGCAGCTCACCACAGGGGTGGGATACGCAGTATTTT. Its protein product is CASSSPQGWDTQYF.

The J gene is TRBJ2-1, the V gene TRBV27, with D uncertain. The CDR3 is 13 residues long. Germline V gives CDR1 MNHEY, CDR2 SMNVEV (reference sequence). The ends were cut back, 5 bases at V and 1 base at J, with 6 bases in the middle. The CDR3 protein is CASSRWSYNEQFF. CDR3 nucleotides: TGTGCCAGCAGTCGGTGGTCCTACAATGAGCAGTTCTTC.

The rearrangement uses TRBV29-1 and TRBJ1-4; 7 nucleotides agree with TRBD1. The V and J ends lost 7 bases and 7 bases, in that order; junction bases with no gene match: 9. This CDR3 has 13 residues. Germline lookup yields CDR1 SQVTM and CDR2 ANQGSEA. DNA for the CDR3: TGCAGCGCAGCGACAGGGTCTCGTGAAAAACTGTTTTTT. Protein: CSAATGSREKLFF.

The gene calls are TRBV19 and TRBJ2-5; 9 nucleotides match TRBD1. Trimming at V came to 10 bases and at J to 5 bases, leaving 17 bases not matched to a gene. The V gene's germline CDR1 is LNHDA and CDR2 SQIVND (reference sequence). CDR3 length: 16 residues. CDR3 region: CATRTGVSPEGETQYF. The CDR3 DNA reads TGTGCCACCCGGACAGGGGTCTCACCCGAAGGTGAGACCCAGTACTTC. Complete variable domain (other parts from reference TRBV19 and TRBJ2-5): DGGITQSPKYLFRKEGQNVTLSCEQNLNHDAMYWYRQDPGQGLRLIYYSQIVNDFQKGDIAEGYSVSREKKESFPLTVTSAQKNPTAFYLCATRTGVSPEGETQYFGPGTRLLVL.

This clone came up once. V usage is TRBV11-2 and J usage is TRBJ2-7, with TRBD1 matching 8 bases. CDR3 size: 16 residues. Trimming at V came to 5 bases and at J to 4 bases, leaving 13 bases not matched to a gene. CDR1 is SGHAT, CDR2 FQNNGV, per germline. The CDR3 DNA is TGTGCCAGCAGCCCACTTTCGGGACAGGTGACTTACGAGCAGTACTTC. Translation: CASSPLSGQVTYEQYF.

The chain links TRBV27 to TRBJ2-7; tentatively, D is TRBD2 (6 bases). Trimming took 5 bases from V and 4 from J, leaving 21 bases between them. Germline CDR1 MNHEY, CDR2 SMNVEV (reference sequence). The CDR3 is 16 amino acids. CDR3 bases: TGTGCCAGCAGTATCTTTTCTAGCGATCCGGGGTACGAGCAGTACTTC. It translates to CASSIFSSDPGYEQYF.

The chain recombines TRBV9 with TRBJ2-2; TRBD2 matches 7 bases. This CDR3 has 16 amino acids. Germline V lookup: CDR1 SGDLS, CDR2 YYNGEE. The V gene end was trimmed by 0 bases and the J gene end by 2 bases; junction bases not matched to a gene: 4. The CDR3 nucleotides are TGTGCCAGCAGCGTAGAAGGCGGGAGTAACACCGGGGAGCTGTTTTTT. Translated: CASSVEGGSNTGELFF.

The gene calls are TRBV5-1 and TRBJ1-5, with 7 bases lining up with TRBD1. The CDR3 covers 15 residues. Germline CDR1 reads SGHRS; CDR2 reads YFSETQ. J lost 6 bases, V lost 5 bases, and 11 bases had no gene match. Here the CDR3 DNA reads TGCGCCAGCAGGAGGGTAGGGACAGACGCTCAGCCCCAGCATTTT. Its protein is CASRRVGTDAQPQHF.

The chain uses TRBV19 and TRBJ1-5; D gene ambiguous. This CDR3 comprises 14 residues. V dropped 6 bases and J dropped 2 bases, with 11 bases sitting between them. The germline gives CDR1 LNHDA, CDR2 SQIVND (reference sequence). The DNA of the CDR3 is TGTGCCAGTAGCGAGAAGCAGGGCAATCAGCCCCAGCATTTT. The encoded protein is CASSEKQGNQPQHF.

The chain is built from TRBV6-5 and TRBJ2-3; possibly TRBD2 for D (6 bases). This CDR3 has 16 amino acids. V was cut by 0 bases and J by 2 bases, with 12 bases left in between. Germline-derived CDR1 and CDR2 are MNHEY and SVGAGI. The CDR3 is CASSYSMRDPTDTQYF. The DNA of the CDR3 is TGTGCCAGCAGTTACTCGATGCGGGACCCCACAGATACGCAGTATTTT.

This clone has more than one count but fewer than ten. This chain connects TRBV7-9 to TRBJ2-7; unclear D gene. The germline V and J ends were trimmed by 5 bases and 5 bases, with 10 bases remaining between them. CDR3 length: 12 amino acids. Germline-derived CDR1 and CDR2 are SEHNR and FQNEAQ (reference sequence). CDR3 coding DNA: TGTGCCAGCAGCAGAGAGCCCGACGAGCAGTACTTC. Translated: CASSREPDEQYF.

The V and J genes are TRBV7-2 and TRBJ1-2, with D tentatively TRBD1 (5 bases). There are 14 residues in the CDR3. V lost 4 bases to trimming and J lost 2 bases, with 11 bases between them. Germline CDR1 reads SGHTA; CDR2 reads FQGNSA. This chain's CDR3 is CASSSRGGNYGYTF. CDR3 nucleotide sequence: TGTGCCAGCAGCTCGCGGGGCGGGAACTATGGCTACACCTTC.

The chain uses TRBV30 and TRBJ1-1; D is possibly TRBD1 (6 bases). This CDR3 contains 12 residues. Germline assignment: CDR1 GTSNPN and CDR2 SVGIG (reference sequence). The germline V and J ends were trimmed by 3 bases and 3 bases, with 8 bases remaining between them. DNA of the CDR3: TGTGCCTGGAGAGACAGGCACACTGAAGCTTTCTTT. This codes for CAWRDRHTEAFF. Based on the CDR3 plus reference TRBV30 and TRBJ1-1, the full variable domain is SQTIHQWPATLVQPVGSPLSLECTVEGTSNPNLYWYRQAAGRGLQLLFYSVGIGQISSEVPQNLSASRPQDRQFILSSKKLLLSDSGFYLCAWRDRHTEAFFGQGTRLTVV.

The chain is built from TRBV30 and TRBJ1-1; 8 bases map to TRBD1. This CDR3 comprises 11 residues. V dropped 3 bases and J dropped 12; count of bases not matched to a gene: 6. From germline, CDR1 is GTSNPN and CDR2 SVGIG (reference sequence). This CDR3 reads CAWSRDRRSFF. Written as DNA, the CDR3 is TGTGCCTGGAGCCGGGACAGGAGATCTTTCTTT.

This clone was observed a single time. The chain employs TRBV4-1 and TRBJ2-5; TRBD1 is a possible D gene (6 bases). The CDR3 spans 15 residues. V was pared by 4 bases and J by 3 bases, with 15 bases between. The germline gives CDR1 MGHRA, CDR2 YSYEKL. CDR3 DNA sequence: TGCGCCAGCAGCCTGTCTTCAGGGGCAGAAGAGACCCAGTACTTC. This codes for CASSLSSGAEETQYF.

In this sample, this clone turned up a few times. The chain is built from TRBV29-1 and TRBJ2-3; possibly TRBD1 for D (6 bases). The CDR3 has 14 amino acids. Trimming pared 6 bases from V and 1 base from J, leaving 14 bases between. Germline V gives CDR1 SQVTM, CDR2 ANQGSEA. The CDR3 spells CSVDRSQGTDTQYF. CDR3 DNA: TGCAGCGTAGACAGGTCCCAGGGCACAGATACGCAGTATTTT.

This clone was recorded only once. V gene TRBV15 combines with J gene TRBJ2-6, with unresolved D. Trimming took off 5 bases at V and 5 bases at J, with 7 bases between the two ends. Germline values: CDR1 LNHNV, CDR2 YYDKDF (reference sequence). This CDR3 has 13 amino acids. The CDR3 DNA follows: TGTGCCACCAGCCTATCTAGGGCCAACGTCCTGACTTTC. Its protein product is CATSLSRANVLTF.

This chain links TRBV7-9 with TRBJ2-5; D is undetermined. The CDR3 runs to 15 residues. Looked up from germline, CDR1 is SEHNR and CDR2 is FQNEAQ (reference sequence). V lost 4 bases, J lost 4 bases, and 16 bases lay in between. CDR3 residues: CASSSPGRLVETQYF. Here the CDR3 DNA reads TGTGCCAGCAGCTCCCCAGGCAGATTGGTAGAGACCCAGTACTTC. The full variable domain, with the rest looked up from reference TRBV7-9 and TRBJ2-5, is DTGVSQNPRHKITKRGQNVTFRCDPISEHNRLYWYRQTLGQGPEFLTYFQNEAQLEKSRLLSDRFSAERPKGSFSTLEIQRTEQGDSAMYLCASSSPGRLVETQYFGPGTRLLVL.

The rearrangement uses TRBV5-4 and TRBJ1-3; TRBD1 aligns across 11 bases. CDR1 SGHNT and CDR2 YYREEE come from the germline V gene (reference sequence). Losses at the gene ends were 3 bases for V and 7 bases for J; bases not matched to a gene: 3. CDR3 length equals 14 residues. CDR3 sequence: CASSSRDRGNTIYF. CDR3 sequence (DNA): TGTGCCAGCAGCTCCCGGGACAGGGGGAACACCATATATTTT.

For this clone: The junction departs from the called germline gene at one end, perhaps through a read error. The J gene is TRBJ1-2, the V gene TRBV7-9; TRBD1 aligns across 10 bases. Per germline, CDR1 SEHNR and CDR2 FQNEAQ (reference sequence). The CDR3 runs to 16 residues. The CDR3 DNA reads TGTTCCAGCAGCCCGACCTGGGACAGGGGTGGATATGGCTACACCTTC. Its protein product is CSSSPTWDRGGYGYTF.

This chain uses TRBV2 with TRBJ2-5; 8 nucleotides align to TRBD1. The J call is uncertain, as TRBJ2-7 better fits the DNA end. CDR1 is SNHLY, CDR2 FYNNEI, per germline. The CDR3 contains 11 residues. For the CDR3, the DNA is TGTGCCAGCCGGACAGGGTACGAGCAGTACTTC. This sequence encodes CASRTGYEQYF.

The CDR3 nucleotides read TGTGCCAGCAGCCCTCGGGGGGGACGGAACACTGAAGCTTTCTTT. It yields the protein CASSPRGGRNTEAFF. The chain has TRBV7-9 and TRBJ1-1, with D possibly matching TRBD1 (5 bases). V gave up 5 bases and J gave up 1 base, with 14 bases separating them. Germline CDR1 is SEHNR and CDR2 is FQNEAQ (reference sequence). This CDR3 has 15 amino acids.